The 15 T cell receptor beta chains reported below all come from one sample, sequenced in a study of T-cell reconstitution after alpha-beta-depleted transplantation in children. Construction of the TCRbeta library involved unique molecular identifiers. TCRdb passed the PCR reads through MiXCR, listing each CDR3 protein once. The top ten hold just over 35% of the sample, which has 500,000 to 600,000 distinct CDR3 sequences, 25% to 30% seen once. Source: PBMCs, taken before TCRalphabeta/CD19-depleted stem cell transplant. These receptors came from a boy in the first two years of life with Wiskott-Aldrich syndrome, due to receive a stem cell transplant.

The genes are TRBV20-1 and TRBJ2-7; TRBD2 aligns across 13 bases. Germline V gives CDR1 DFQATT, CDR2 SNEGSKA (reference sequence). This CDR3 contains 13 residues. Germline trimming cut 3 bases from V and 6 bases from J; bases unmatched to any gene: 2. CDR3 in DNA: TGCAGTGCTAGCGGACTAGCGGGAGTCGAGCAGTACTTC. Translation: CSASGLAGVEQYF.

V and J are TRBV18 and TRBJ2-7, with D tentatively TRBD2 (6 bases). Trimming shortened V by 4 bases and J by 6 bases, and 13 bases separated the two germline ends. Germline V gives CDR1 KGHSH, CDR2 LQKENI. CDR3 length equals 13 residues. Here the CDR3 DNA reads TGTGCCAGCTCACGCGGGAAAGCGGGCGAGCAGTACTTC. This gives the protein CASSRGKAGEQYF.

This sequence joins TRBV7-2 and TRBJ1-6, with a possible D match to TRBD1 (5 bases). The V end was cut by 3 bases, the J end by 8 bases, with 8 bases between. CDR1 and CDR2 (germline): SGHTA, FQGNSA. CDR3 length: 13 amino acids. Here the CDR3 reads CASSLTGDSPLHF. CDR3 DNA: TGTGCCAGCAGCTTGACGGGGGATTCACCCCTCCACTTT.

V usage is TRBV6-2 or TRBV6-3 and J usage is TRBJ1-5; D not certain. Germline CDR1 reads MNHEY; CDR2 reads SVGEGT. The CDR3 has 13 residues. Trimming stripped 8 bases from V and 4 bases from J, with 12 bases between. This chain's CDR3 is CASGFSRNQPQHF. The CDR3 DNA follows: TGTGCCAGCGGATTTAGCAGAAATCAGCCCCAGCATTTT.

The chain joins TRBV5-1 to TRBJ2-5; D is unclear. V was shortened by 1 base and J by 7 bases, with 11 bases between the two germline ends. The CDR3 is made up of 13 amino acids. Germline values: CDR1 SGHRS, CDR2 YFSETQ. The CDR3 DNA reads TGCGCCAGCAGCTTGCTTCGTTTTGGGACCCAGTACTTC. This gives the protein CASSLLRFGTQYF. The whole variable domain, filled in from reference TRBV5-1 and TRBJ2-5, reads KAGVTQTPRYLIKTRGQQVTLSCSPISGHRSVSWYQQTPGQGLQFLFEYFSETQRNKGNFPGRFSGRQFSNSRSEMNVSTLELGDSALYLCASSLLRFGTQYFGPGTRLLVL.

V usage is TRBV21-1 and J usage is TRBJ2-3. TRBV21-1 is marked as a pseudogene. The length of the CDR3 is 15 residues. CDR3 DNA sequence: TGTGCCAGCAGCAAAGCATGTCGGAGGACAGATACGCAGTATTTT. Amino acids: CASSKACRRTDTQYF.

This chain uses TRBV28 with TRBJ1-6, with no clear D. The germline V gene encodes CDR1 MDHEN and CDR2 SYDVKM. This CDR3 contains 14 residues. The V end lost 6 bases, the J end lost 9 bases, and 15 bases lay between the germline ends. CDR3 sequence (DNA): TGTGCCAGCAGAACCTCATGGGTTTCTTCACCCCTCCACTTT. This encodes CASRTSWVSSPLHF.

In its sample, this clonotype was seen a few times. CDR3 residues: CASSLRGTDDQPQHF. The CDR3 DNA sequence: TGCGCCAGCAGCTTGCGTGGGACAGACGATCAGCCCCAGCATTTT. The rearrangement joins TRBV5-1 to TRBJ1-5; 7 positions match TRBD1. V lost 1 base and J lost 5; bases outside the gene matches: 6. CDR1 is SGHRS and CDR2 is YFSETQ in the germline V gene. The CDR3 totals 15 residues. Variable domain in full (rest from reference TRBV5-1 and TRBJ1-5): KAGVTQTPRYLIKTRGQQVTLSCSPISGHRSVSWYQQTPGQGLQFLFEYFSETQRNKGNFPGRFSGRQFSNSRSEMNVSTLELGDSALYLCASSLRGTDDQPQHFGDGTRLSIL.

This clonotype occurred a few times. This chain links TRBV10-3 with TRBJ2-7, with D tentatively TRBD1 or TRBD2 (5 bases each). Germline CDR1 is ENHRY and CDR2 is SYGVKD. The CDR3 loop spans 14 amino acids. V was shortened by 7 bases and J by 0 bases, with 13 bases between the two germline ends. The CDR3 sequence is CAITRDLFSYEQYF. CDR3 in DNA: TGTGCCATCACCCGGGACCTTTTCTCCTACGAGCAGTACTTC.

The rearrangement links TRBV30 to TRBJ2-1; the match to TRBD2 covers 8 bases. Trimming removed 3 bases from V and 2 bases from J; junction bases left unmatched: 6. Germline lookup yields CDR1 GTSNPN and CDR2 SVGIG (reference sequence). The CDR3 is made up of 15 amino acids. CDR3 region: CAWRGGAGAYNEQFF. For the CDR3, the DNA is TGTGCCTGGAGGGGAGGAGCGGGAGCCTACAATGAGCAGTTCTTC.

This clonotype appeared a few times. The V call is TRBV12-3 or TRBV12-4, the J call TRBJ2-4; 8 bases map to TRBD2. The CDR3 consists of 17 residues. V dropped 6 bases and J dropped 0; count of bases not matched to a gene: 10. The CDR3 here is CASSRAGVILAKNIQYF. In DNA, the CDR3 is TGTGCCAGCAGCCGAGCGGGAGTGATCTTAGCCAAAAACATTCAGTACTTC.

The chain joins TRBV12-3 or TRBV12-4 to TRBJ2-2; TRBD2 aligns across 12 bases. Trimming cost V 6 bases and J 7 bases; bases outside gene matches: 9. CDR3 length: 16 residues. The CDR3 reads CASSHSSGRGVGELFF. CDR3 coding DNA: TGTGCCAGCAGCCACTCTAGCGGGAGGGGAGTCGGGGAGCTGTTTTTT.

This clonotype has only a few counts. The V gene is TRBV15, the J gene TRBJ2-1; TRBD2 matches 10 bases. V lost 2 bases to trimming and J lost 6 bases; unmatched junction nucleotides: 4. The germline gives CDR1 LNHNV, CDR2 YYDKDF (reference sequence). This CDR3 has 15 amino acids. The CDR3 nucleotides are TGTGCCACCAGCAGAAGCGGGAGGGCTCGCAATGAGCAGTTCTTC. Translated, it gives CATSRSGRARNEQFF.

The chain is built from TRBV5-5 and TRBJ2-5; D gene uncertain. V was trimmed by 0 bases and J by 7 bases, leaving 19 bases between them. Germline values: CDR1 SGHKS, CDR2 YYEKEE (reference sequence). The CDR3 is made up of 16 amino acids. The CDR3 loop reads CASSLGPARMEGTQYF. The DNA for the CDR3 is TGTGCCAGCAGCTTGGGTCCAGCCCGAATGGAAGGGACCCAGTACTTC.

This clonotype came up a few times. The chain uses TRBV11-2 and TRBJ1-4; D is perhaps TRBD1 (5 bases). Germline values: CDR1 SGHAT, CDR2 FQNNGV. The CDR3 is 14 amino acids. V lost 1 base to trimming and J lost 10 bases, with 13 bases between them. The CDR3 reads CASSLGPGKGKLFF. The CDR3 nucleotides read TGTGCCAGCAGCTTAGGGCCAGGGAAGGGAAAACTGTTTTTT.